A selection of T cell receptor beta chains follows, all from one sample in a study of vaccination and CD4 T cells after COVID-19. MiXCR was run by TCRdb on the PCR reads, yielding one entry per CDR3 protein. The data show 15,000 to 18,000 distinct CDR3 sequences, with 40% to 60% seen just once and 16% held by the top ten. These TCRs' antigens remain unknown. Sequencing used CD4+ T cells from blood, cultured in vitro, obtained before SARS-CoV-2 vaccination. These receptors all come from a human donor who had recovered from COVID-19. The CDR3 runs from the conserved cysteine through the conserved F or W. The order of the fields is clone size, D gene, J gene, V gene, CDR3 protein. The D gene is left open where the match is weak. Some rows mark clone size as missing; the rest say once, few, many or name a class of expanded clone.

abundance: once
d_gene: -
j_gene: TRBJ1-4
v_gene: TRBV7-2
CDR3aa: CASSLAGGLWEKLFF

abundance: -
d_gene: -
j_gene: TRBJ2-5
v_gene: TRBV6-5
CDR3aa: CASSYGAAGTQETQYF

abundance: few
d_gene: TRBD2
j_gene: TRBJ2-1
v_gene: TRBV27
CDR3aa: CASSPRAGTSGNNEQFF

abundance: -
d_gene: -
j_gene: TRBJ2-3
v_gene: TRBV7-6
CDR3aa: CASSSTMDTPYF

abundance: -
d_gene: TRBD2
j_gene: TRBJ2-1
v_gene: TRBV19
CDR3aa: CASSIAGLAKYNEQFF

abundance: -
d_gene: -
j_gene: TRBJ1-5
v_gene: TRBV6-2/TRBV6-3
CDR3aa: CASSYRQLNQPQHF

abundance: -
d_gene: TRBD2
j_gene: TRBJ2-5
v_gene: TRBV19
CDR3aa: CASSQAGDRETQYF

abundance: -
d_gene: -
j_gene: TRBJ2-1
v_gene: TRBV20-1
CDR3aa: CSARRAAKFF

abundance: few
d_gene: -
j_gene: TRBJ2-1
v_gene: TRBV5-4
CDR3aa: CASSLAGPLYNEQFF

abundance: few
d_gene: -
j_gene: TRBJ1-1
v_gene: TRBV3-1
CDR3aa: CASSPPLGGAFF

abundance: -
d_gene: -
j_gene: TRBJ2-5
v_gene: TRBV28
CDR3aa: CASSPRRLAGRTQYF

abundance: few
d_gene: -
j_gene: TRBJ1-5
v_gene: TRBV28
CDR3aa: CASSSYRADQPQHF

abundance: -
d_gene: -
j_gene: TRBJ2-1
v_gene: TRBV7-3
CDR3aa: CASSSFGGYEQFF

abundance: few
d_gene: TRBD1
j_gene: TRBJ1-1
v_gene: TRBV11-2
CDR3aa: CASSPRTGNTEAFF

abundance: -
d_gene: TRBD2
j_gene: TRBJ2-7
v_gene: TRBV19
CDR3aa: CASSPGTSGRAGSYEQYF

abundance: medium-sized
d_gene: -
j_gene: TRBJ2-5
v_gene: TRBV19
CDR3aa: CASSPGLSAIETQYF

abundance: few
d_gene: -
j_gene: TRBJ1-2
v_gene: TRBV6-1
CDR3aa: CASIPREGYGYTF

abundance: few
d_gene: -
j_gene: TRBJ2-3
v_gene: TRBV6-4
CDR3aa: CASSDSGADTQYF

abundance: -
d_gene: -
j_gene: TRBJ2-2
v_gene: TRBV5-4
CDR3aa: CASSSERLVGGELFF

abundance: few
d_gene: -
j_gene: TRBJ1-5
v_gene: TRBV2
CDR3aa: CASSLGGAGNQPQHF

abundance: few
d_gene: -
j_gene: TRBJ2-3
v_gene: TRBV7-9
CDR3aa: CASSPSSRARTDTQYF

abundance: -
d_gene: -
j_gene: TRBJ1-4
v_gene: TRBV20-1
CDR3aa: CSARTGGKLFF

abundance: -
d_gene: TRBD2
j_gene: TRBJ2-5
v_gene: TRBV20-1
CDR3aa: CSARDTASGQETQYF

abundance: -
d_gene: -
j_gene: TRBJ2-2
v_gene: TRBV6-2/TRBV6-3
CDR3aa: CASSYSRRLNTGELFF

abundance: few
d_gene: -
j_gene: TRBJ2-3
v_gene: TRBV6-2/TRBV6-3
CDR3aa: CASRDEADTQYF

abundance: few
d_gene: -
j_gene: TRBJ1-2
v_gene: TRBV7-9
CDR3aa: CASSLSGQGHYGYTF

abundance: -
d_gene: -
j_gene: TRBJ2-7
v_gene: TRBV20-1
CDR3aa: CSARTGLVYDEQYF

abundance: -
d_gene: -
j_gene: TRBJ1-6
v_gene: TRBV20-1
CDR3aa: CSARDPAGFNSPLHF

abundance: medium-sized
d_gene: -
j_gene: TRBJ2-1
v_gene: TRBV20-1
CDR3aa: CSARDLSGVYNEQFF

abundance: -
d_gene: -
j_gene: TRBJ1-1
v_gene: TRBV5-1
CDR3aa: CASSLMRAGNTEAFF

abundance: few
d_gene: -
j_gene: TRBJ1-5
v_gene: TRBV7-2
CDR3aa: CASSSQGNQPQHF

abundance: -
d_gene: -
j_gene: TRBJ1-2
v_gene: TRBV2
CDR3aa: CASSGLRGDYGYTF

abundance: -
d_gene: TRBD1
j_gene: TRBJ1-6
v_gene: TRBV20-1
CDR3aa: CSVEGQVPNSPLHF

abundance: -
d_gene: TRBD1
j_gene: TRBJ1-2
v_gene: TRBV25-1
CDR3aa: CASSSRDRENGYTF

abundance: -
d_gene: -
j_gene: TRBJ1-1
v_gene: TRBV3-1
CDR3aa: CASSQIEGDAFF

abundance: few
d_gene: -
j_gene: TRBJ1-5
v_gene: TRBV20-1
CDR3aa: CSARGEPGNQPQHF

abundance: few
d_gene: -
j_gene: TRBJ1-1
v_gene: TRBV7-3
CDR3aa: CASSLSPADLRTEAFF

abundance: once
d_gene: -
j_gene: TRBJ2-7
v_gene: TRBV28
CDR3aa: CASSRPGNPYEQYF

abundance: few
d_gene: -
j_gene: TRBJ1-5
v_gene: TRBV2
CDR3aa: CASSGRAQPQHF

abundance: -
d_gene: TRBD2
j_gene: TRBJ2-4
v_gene: TRBV6-2/TRBV6-3
CDR3aa: CARGVGGSSGIQYF

abundance: -
d_gene: -
j_gene: TRBJ1-1
v_gene: TRBV15
CDR3aa: CATSLPYQAGMNTEAFF

abundance: few
d_gene: -
j_gene: TRBJ1-6
v_gene: TRBV28
CDR3aa: CASSFPTRPLHF

abundance: -
d_gene: TRBD2
j_gene: TRBJ2-5
v_gene: TRBV5-4
CDR3aa: CASSFSSGFQETQYF

abundance: -
d_gene: -
j_gene: TRBJ2-3
v_gene: TRBV4-2
CDR3aa: CASSQDPPGASRLTQYF

abundance: -
d_gene: -
j_gene: TRBJ2-1
v_gene: TRBV19
CDR3aa: CASSQTGSSYNEQFF